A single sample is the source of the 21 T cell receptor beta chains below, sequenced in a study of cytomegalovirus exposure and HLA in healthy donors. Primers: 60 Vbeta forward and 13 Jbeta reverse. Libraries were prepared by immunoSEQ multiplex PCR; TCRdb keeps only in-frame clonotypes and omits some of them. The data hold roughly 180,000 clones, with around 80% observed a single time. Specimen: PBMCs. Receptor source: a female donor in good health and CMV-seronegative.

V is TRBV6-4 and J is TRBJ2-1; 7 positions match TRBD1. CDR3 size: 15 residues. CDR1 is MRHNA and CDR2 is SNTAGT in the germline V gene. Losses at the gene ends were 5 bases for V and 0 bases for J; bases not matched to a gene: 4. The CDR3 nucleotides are TGTGCCAGCAGTCCGACAGGGTCCTCCTACAATGAGCAGTTCTTC. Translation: CASSPTGSSYNEQFF.

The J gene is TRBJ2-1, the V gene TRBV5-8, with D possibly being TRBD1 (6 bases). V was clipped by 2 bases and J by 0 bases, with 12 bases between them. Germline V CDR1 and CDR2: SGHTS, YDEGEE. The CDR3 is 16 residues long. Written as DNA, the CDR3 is TGTGCCAGCAGCTTTACTAACAGGGTCTCCTACAATGAGCAGTTCTTC. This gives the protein CASSFTNRVSYNEQFF.

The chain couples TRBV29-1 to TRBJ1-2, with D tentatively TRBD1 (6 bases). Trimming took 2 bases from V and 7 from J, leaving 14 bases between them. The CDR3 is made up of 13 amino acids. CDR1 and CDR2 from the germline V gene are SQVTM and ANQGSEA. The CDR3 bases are TGCAGCGTTGAAACAGGGCTACCTCTTGGCTACACCTTC. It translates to CSVETGLPLGYTF.

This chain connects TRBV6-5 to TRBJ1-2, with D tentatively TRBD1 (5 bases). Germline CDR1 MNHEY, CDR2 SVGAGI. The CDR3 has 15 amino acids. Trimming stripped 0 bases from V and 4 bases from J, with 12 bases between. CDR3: CASSYSNSGGYGYTF. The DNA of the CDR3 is TGTGCCAGCAGTTACTCGAACAGCGGGGGCTATGGCTACACCTTC.

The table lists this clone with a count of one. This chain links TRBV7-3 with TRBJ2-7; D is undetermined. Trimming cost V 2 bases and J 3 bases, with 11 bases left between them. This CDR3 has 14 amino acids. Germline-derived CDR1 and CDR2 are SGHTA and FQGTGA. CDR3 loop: CASSLLGGNYEQYF. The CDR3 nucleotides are TGTGCCAGCAGCTTACTCGGCGGAAACTACGAGCAGTACTTC.

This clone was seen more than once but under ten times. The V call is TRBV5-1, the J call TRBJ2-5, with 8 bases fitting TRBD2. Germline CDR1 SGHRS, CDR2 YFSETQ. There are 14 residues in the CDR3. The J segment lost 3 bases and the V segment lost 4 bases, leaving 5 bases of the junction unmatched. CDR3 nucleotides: TGCGCCAGCAGCCCGGGAGGGGCCGAAGAGACCCAGTACTTC. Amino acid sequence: CASSPGGAEETQYF.

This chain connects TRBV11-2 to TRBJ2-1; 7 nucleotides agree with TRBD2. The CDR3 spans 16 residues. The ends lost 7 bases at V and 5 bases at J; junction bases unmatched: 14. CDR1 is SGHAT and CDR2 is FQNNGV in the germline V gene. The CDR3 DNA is TGTGCCAGCACCCACATCGGGGCTAGCGGTGACAATGAGCAGTTCTTC. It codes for CASTHIGASGDNEQFF.

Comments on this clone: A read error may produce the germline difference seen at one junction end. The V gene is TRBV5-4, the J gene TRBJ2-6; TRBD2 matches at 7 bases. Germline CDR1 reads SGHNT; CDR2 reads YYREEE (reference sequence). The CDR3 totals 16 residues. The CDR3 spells CASSLGGGAGANGLTF. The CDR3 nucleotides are TGTGCCAGCAGCTTGGGGGGAGGGGCTGGGGCCAACGGCCTGACTTTC.

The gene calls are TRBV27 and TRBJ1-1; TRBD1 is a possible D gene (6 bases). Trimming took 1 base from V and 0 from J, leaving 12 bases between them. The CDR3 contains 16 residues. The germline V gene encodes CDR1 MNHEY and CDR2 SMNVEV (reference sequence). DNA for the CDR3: TGTGCCAGCAGTTTATTTAGGGCAGGGGTGAACACTGAAGCTTTCTTT. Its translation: CASSLFRAGVNTEAFF.

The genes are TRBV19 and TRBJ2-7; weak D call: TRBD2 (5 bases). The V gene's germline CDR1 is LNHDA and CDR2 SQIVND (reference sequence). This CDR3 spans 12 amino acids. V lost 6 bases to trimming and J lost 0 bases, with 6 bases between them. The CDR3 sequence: CASSGLSYEQYF. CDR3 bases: TGTGCCAGTAGCGGACTCTCCTACGAGCAGTACTTC.

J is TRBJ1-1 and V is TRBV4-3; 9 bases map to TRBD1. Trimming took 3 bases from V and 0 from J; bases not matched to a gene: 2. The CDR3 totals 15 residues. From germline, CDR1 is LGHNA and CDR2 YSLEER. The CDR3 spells CASSHGTGMNTEAFF. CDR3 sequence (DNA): TGCGCCAGCAGCCACGGGACAGGGATGAACACTGAAGCTTTCTTT.

The CDR3 protein is CASSAPGGDPYGYTF. The CDR3 DNA reads TGTGCCAGCAGCGCCCCAGGGGGTGACCCTTATGGCTACACCTTC. The chain recombines TRBV7-2 with TRBJ1-2; 7 bases align to TRBD1. Germline V CDR1 and CDR2: SGHTA, FQGNSA. Trimming took 5 bases from V and 5 from J; bases not matched to a gene: 11. CDR3 length equals 15 residues.

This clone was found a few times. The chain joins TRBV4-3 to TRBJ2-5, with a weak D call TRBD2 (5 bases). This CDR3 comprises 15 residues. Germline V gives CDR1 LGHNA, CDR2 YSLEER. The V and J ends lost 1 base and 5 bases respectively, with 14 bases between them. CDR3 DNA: TGCGCCAGCAGCCAAGGGAGAGGGAATAAGGAGACCCAGTACTTC. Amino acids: CASSQGRGNKETQYF.

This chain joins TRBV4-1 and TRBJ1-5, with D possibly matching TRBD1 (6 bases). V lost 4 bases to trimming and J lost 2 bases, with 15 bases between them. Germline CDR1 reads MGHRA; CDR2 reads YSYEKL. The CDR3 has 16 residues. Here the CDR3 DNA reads TGCGCCAGCAGCCCTGCACAGGGTGGGGGCAATCAGCCCCAGCATTTT. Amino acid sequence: CASSPAQGGGNQPQHF.

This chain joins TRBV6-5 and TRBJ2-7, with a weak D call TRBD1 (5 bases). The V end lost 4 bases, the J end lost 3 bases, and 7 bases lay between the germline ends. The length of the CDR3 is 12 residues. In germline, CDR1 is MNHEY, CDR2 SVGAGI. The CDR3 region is CASSFDSYEQYF. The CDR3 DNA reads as TGTGCCAGCAGTTTCGACAGCTACGAGCAGTACTTC.

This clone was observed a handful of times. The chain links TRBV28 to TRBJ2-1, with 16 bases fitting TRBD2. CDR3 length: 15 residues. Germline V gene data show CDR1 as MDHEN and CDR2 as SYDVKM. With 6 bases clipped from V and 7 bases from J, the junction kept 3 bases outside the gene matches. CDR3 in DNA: TGTGCCAGCAGGCCGGGACTAGCGGGAGGGAATGAGCAGTTCTTC. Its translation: CASRPGLAGGNEQFF.

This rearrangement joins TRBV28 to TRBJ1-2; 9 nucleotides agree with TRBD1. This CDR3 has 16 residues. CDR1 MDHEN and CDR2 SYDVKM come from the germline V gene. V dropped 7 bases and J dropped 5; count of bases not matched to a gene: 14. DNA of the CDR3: TGTGCCAGCAAGCCCCCCGGGACAGGGAACCTTTATGGCTACACCTTC. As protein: CASKPPGTGNLYGYTF.

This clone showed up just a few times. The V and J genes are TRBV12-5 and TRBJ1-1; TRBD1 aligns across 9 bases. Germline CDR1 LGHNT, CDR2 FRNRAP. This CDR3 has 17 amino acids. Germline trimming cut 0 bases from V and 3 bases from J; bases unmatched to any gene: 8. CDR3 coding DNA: TGTGCTAGTGGTTTGGTTAGGACAGGGGAAGTGTACACTGAAGCTTTCTTT. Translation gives CASGLVRTGEVYTEAFF.

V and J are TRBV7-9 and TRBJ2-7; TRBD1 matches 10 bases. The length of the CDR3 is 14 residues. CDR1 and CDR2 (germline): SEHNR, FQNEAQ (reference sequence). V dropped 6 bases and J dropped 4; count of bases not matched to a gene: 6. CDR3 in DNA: TGTGCCAGCAGACCAATGGGACAGGGGTACGAGCAGTACTTC. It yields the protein CASRPMGQGYEQYF.

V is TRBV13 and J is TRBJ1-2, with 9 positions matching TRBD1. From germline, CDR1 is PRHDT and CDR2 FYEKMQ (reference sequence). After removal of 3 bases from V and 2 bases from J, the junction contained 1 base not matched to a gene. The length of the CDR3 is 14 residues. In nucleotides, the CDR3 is TGTGCCAGCAGCTTCGGGACAGGGAACTATGGCTACACCTTC. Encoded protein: CASSFGTGNYGYTF. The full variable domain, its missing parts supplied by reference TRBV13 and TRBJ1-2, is AAGVIQSPRHLIKEKRETATLKCYPIPRHDTVYWYQQGPGQDPQFLISFYEKMQSDKGSIPDRFSAQQFSDYHSELNMSSLELGDSALYFCASSFGTGNYGYTFGSGTRLTVV.

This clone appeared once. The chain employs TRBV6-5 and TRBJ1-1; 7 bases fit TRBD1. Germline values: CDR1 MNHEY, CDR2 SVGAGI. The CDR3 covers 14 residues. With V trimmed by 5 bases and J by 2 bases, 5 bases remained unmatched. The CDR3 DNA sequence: TGTGCCAGCAGTCCGGGGACAGTAAACACTGAAGCTTTCTTT. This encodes CASSPGTVNTEAFF.